The next 2 T cell receptor beta chains were all read from a single sample in a study of CD8+CD57+ T cells in acquired aplastic anemia. All sequencing subjects had displayed CD8+CD57+ cell expansion on flow cytometry. Profiling of TCR beta VDJ combinations and CDR3 sequences used genomic DNA as template. MiXCR, applied by TCRdb to the reads, yields one record per CDR3 protein. This sample has 210,000 or so distinct CDR3 sequences, with under 55% found just once. Sequenced material: sorted CD4+, CD8+, or CD8+CD57+ T cells (not recorded which) from PBMCs. The origin of the receptors is a human donor with aplastic anemia.

The rearrangement joins TRBV12-3 or TRBV12-4 to TRBJ1-5; 7 bases match TRBD1. V dropped 5 bases and J dropped 1; count of bases not matched to a gene: 5. The CDR3 runs 15 residues. In DNA form, the CDR3 reads TGTGCCAGCAGTCTCGACAGGGACAGCAATCAGCCCCAGCATTTT. It is translated as CASSLDRDSNQPQHF.

This rearrangement joins TRBV7-9 to TRBJ2-7; a possible D gene is TRBD1 (8 bases). The end of the DNA aligns better with TRBJ2-5, so the J call may be wrong. The CDR3 contains 15 residues. Germline lookup yields CDR1 SEHNR and CDR2 FQNEAQ (reference sequence). CDR3 amino acids: CASSLLQGGRETQYF. For the CDR3, the DNA is TGTGCCAGCAGCCTCCTACAGGGGGGGCGAGAGACCCAGTACTTC.